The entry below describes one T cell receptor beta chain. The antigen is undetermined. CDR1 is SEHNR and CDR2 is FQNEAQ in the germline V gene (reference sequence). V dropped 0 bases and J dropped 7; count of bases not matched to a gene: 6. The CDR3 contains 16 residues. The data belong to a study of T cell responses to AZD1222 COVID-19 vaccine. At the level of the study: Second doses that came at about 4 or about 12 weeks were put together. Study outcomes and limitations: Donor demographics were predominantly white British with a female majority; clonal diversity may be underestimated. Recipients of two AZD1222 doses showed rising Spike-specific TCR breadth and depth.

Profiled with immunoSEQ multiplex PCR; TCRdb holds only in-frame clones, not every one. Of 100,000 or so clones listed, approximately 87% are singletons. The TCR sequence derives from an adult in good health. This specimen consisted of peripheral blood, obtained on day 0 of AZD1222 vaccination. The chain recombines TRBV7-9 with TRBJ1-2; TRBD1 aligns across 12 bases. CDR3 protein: CASSLAAGTGGSGYTF. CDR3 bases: TGTGCCAGCAGCTTAGCCGCCGGGACAGGGGGCAGTGGCTACACCTTC.